A single sample is the source of the 23 T cell receptor beta chains below, sequenced in a study of blood T cell repertoires in COVID-19 (dated by TCRdb to 2018 to 2020). The library was made by the immunoSEQ multiplex PCR assay. TCRdb obtained this table from immuneACCESS and retained in-frame rearrangements with V and J assigned. These tables miss some clones; where compared with another copy, unresolved V genes account for less than half of the shortfall, and the remainder is unexplained. This sample holds roughly 250,000 clones; 70% to 90% were observed only once. 3.5% to 4.5% of the sample belongs to the ten largest clones. Material for sequencing was peripheral blood. The receptors originated from a woman aged 40 to 50 with acute or convalescent COVID-19.

CDR3 protein: CASSYHDRDYGYTF. The CDR3, as DNA: TGTGCCAGCAGTTACCATGACAGGGACTATGGCTACACCTTC. The rearrangement uses TRBV6-5 and TRBJ1-2; 7 positions match TRBD1. This CDR3 region has 14 residues. After removal of 2 bases from V and 3 bases from J, the junction contained 3 bases not matched to a gene. Germline CDR1 and CDR2: MNHEY and SVGAGI.

The V and J genes are TRBV30 and TRBJ1-1, with D possibly being TRBD1 (5 bases). The CDR3 is 14 amino acids. The V gene lost 4 bases and the J gene lost 4 bases, with 16 bases spanning the gap. Germline loops: CDR1 GTSNPN, CDR2 SVGIG (reference sequence). In DNA form, the CDR3 reads TGTGCCTGGATCCAACGGGGGTGGAGCACTGAAGCTTTCTTT. Amino acid sequence: CAWIQRGWSTEAFF.

The chain recombines TRBV14 with TRBJ2-1, with 10 bases identical to TRBD2. This CDR3 is 15 amino acids long. The V segment lost 2 bases and the J segment 5 bases; nucleotides outside the gene matches: 3. CDR1 and CDR2 from the germline V gene are SGHDN and FVKESK. In DNA form, the CDR3 reads TGTGCCAGCAGCCAACTAGCGGGGGTCCACAATGAGCAGTTCTTC. It codes for CASSQLAGVHNEQFF.

The chain carries TRBV7-7 and TRBJ2-1, with 7 bases identical to TRBD2. The CDR3 totals 11 residues. V gave up 4 bases and J gave up 12 bases; unmatched junction bases: 3. Germline CDR1 is SSHAT and CDR2 is FNYEAQ (reference sequence). The CDR3 region has the DNA TGTGCCAGCAGCTCCGGGGGGAGGCAGTTCTTC. Amino acids: CASSSGGRQFF.

This rearrangement joins TRBV29-1 to TRBJ2-7, with a possible D match to TRBD1 (6 bases). Per germline, CDR1 SQVTM and CDR2 ANQGSEA. V lost 1 base, J lost 2 bases, and 18 bases lay in between. The CDR3 has 16 residues. The CDR3 loop reads CSVEVRQDETTYEQYV. Here the CDR3 DNA reads TGCAGCGTTGAAGTGCGACAGGATGAGACGACCTACGAGCAGTACGTC.

The gene calls are TRBV13 and TRBJ2-5; 11 nucleotides align to TRBD2. With V trimmed by 5 bases and J by 5 bases, 7 bases remained unmatched. The CDR3 runs to 15 residues. Germline CDR1 PRHDT, CDR2 FYEKMQ (reference sequence). CDR3 region: CASSRSGGAWETQYF. As DNA, the CDR3 is TGTGCCAGCAGCCGTAGCGGGGGGGCCTGGGAGACCCAGTACTTC.

The V and J genes are TRBV19 and TRBJ2-6; weak D call: TRBD1 (6 bases). Trimming removed 9 bases at V and 3 bases at J, with 6 bases between. CDR3 size: 12 residues. Germline assignment: CDR1 LNHDA and CDR2 SQIVND (reference sequence). The DNA of the CDR3 is TGTGCCAGACAGGGTGGGGCCAACGTCCTGACTTTC. It encodes CARQGGANVLTF. Full variable domain (rest looked up from reference TRBV19 and TRBJ2-6): DGGITQSPKYLFRKEGQNVTLSCEQNLNHDAMYWYRQDPGQGLRLIYYSQIVNDFQKGDIAEGYSVSREKKESFPLTVTSAQKNPTAFYLCARQGGANVLTFGAGSRLTVL.

A few counts support this clone. CDR3 amino acids: CASSLLEGLVGNQPQHF. The DNA of the CDR3 is TGTGCCAGCAGTTTATTGGAGGGCCTCGTGGGAAATCAGCCCCAGCATTTT. This chain connects TRBV27 to TRBJ1-5; no clear D. Trimming shortened V by 1 base and J by 4 bases, and 17 bases separated the two germline ends. CDR3 length: 17 residues. Germline-derived CDR1 and CDR2 are MNHEY and SMNVEV (reference sequence).

The chain carries TRBV7-3 and TRBJ1-2; 8 bases fit TRBD1. V shed 6 bases, J shed 1 base, and the junction held 10 bases outside the gene matches. Germline V CDR1 and CDR2: SGHTA, FQGTGA. The CDR3 has 16 amino acids. CDR3 protein: CASSPGVDRDNYGYTF. The CDR3 DNA is TGTGCCAGCAGTCCGGGGGTGGACAGGGATAACTATGGCTACACCTTC.

The chain carries TRBV12-5 and TRBJ2-3, with TRBD2 identical over 12 bases. CDR1 and CDR2 from the germline V gene are LGHNT and FRNRAP. J was trimmed by 4 bases and V by 7 bases; bases with no gene match: 6. CDR3 size: 15 residues. The CDR3 here is CASALAGGPPDTQYF. For the CDR3, the DNA is TGTGCTAGTGCCCTAGCGGGGGGGCCGCCAGATACGCAGTATTTT.

The V gene is TRBV7-2, the J gene TRBJ1-1; D possibly corresponds to TRBD1 (5 bases). V was clipped by 5 bases and J by 1 base, with 17 bases between them. CDR1 and CDR2 (germline): SGHTA, FQGNSA. There are 16 residues in the CDR3. The CDR3 here is CASSPGWGLANTEAFF. The DNA of the CDR3 is TGTGCCAGCAGCCCAGGGTGGGGCCTTGCGAACACTGAAGCTTTCTTT.

J is TRBJ2-2 and V is TRBV24-1, with a weak D call TRBD1 (6 bases). CDR3 length: 18 residues. V lost 3 bases, J lost 0 bases, and 16 bases lay in between. The germline gives CDR1 KGHDR, CDR2 SFDVKD. The CDR3, as DNA: TGTGCCACCAGTGATCTCCAAGGGGACACTGCGAACACCGGGGAGCTGTTTTTT. Residues: CATSDLQGDTANTGELFF.

The CDR3 region is CASSDRGPSGYTF. The CDR3 DNA is TGCGCCAGCAGCGACAGGGGGCCTTCCGGCTACACCTTC. The genes are TRBV5-1 and TRBJ1-2, with 10 bases matching TRBD1. Germline-derived CDR1 and CDR2 are SGHRS and YFSETQ. V was clipped by 4 bases and J by 8 bases; unmatched bases: 5. The CDR3 length is 13 residues.

This chain connects TRBV30 to TRBJ1-1; tentative D call: TRBD1 (5 bases). The CDR3 loop spans 14 amino acids. The V gene's germline CDR1 is GTSNPN and CDR2 SVGIG (reference sequence). Trimming stripped 3 bases from V and 2 bases from J, with 13 bases between. The chain's CDR3 is CAWRNPGTNTEAFF. Written as DNA, the CDR3 is TGTGCCTGGAGAAACCCCGGGACTAACACTGAAGCTTTCTTT.

The J gene is TRBJ2-3, the V gene TRBV6-1; the D gene is possibly TRBD2 (6 bases). Trimming took off 2 bases at V and 2 bases at J, with 11 bases between the two ends. Germline loops: CDR1 MNHNS, CDR2 SASEGT. The CDR3 spans 15 residues. CDR3 sequence (DNA): TGTGCCAGCAGTGAATGGGACTCCCCCACAGATACGCAGTATTTT. Translation: CASSEWDSPTDTQYF.

V gene TRBV7-2 combines with J gene TRBJ1-5; D possibly corresponds to TRBD1 (6 bases). V was trimmed by 1 base and J by 3 bases, leaving 13 bases between them. Germline-derived CDR1 and CDR2 are SGHTA and FQGNSA. The CDR3 runs to 16 residues. CDR3 in amino acids: CASSLGGGQINQPQHF. DNA for the CDR3: TGTGCCAGCAGCTTAGGGGGGGGGCAGATCAATCAGCCCCAGCATTTT.

The chain is built from TRBV5-8 and TRBJ1-4; no firm D call. CDR1 and CDR2 (germline): SGHTS, YDEGEE. The CDR3 consists of 12 residues. Deletions cut 1 base from V and 7 bases from J, with 5 bases between. In DNA form, the CDR3 reads TGTGCCAGCAGCTTGTCCCTTGAAAAACTGTTTTTT. Its translation is CASSLSLEKLFF. Full variable domain (rest looked up from reference TRBV5-8 and TRBJ1-4): EAGVTQSPTHLIKTRGQQATLRCSPISGHTSVYWYQQALGLGLQFLLWYDEGEERNRGNFPPRFSGRQFPNYSSELNVNALELEDSALYLCASSLSLEKLFFGSGTQLSVL.

This chain joins TRBV29-1 and TRBJ1-5; D might be TRBD1 (5 bases). The CDR3 contains 14 residues. Germline V CDR1 and CDR2: SQVTM, ANQGSEA. V lost 4 bases, J lost 3 bases, and 13 bases lay in between. The CDR3 DNA sequence: TGCAGCGTTGCGGGGGAGGCCAACAATCAGCCCCAGCATTTT. Translated, it gives CSVAGEANNQPQHF.

The chain couples TRBV27 to TRBJ2-6; possible D gene TRBD1, 5 bases. V was cut by 6 bases and J by 4 bases, with 13 bases left in between. CDR1 and CDR2 (germline): MNHEY, SMNVEV (reference sequence). The CDR3 contains 15 residues. The CDR3 nucleotides are TGTGCCAGCAGGGACACGGGCGCGGGGGCCAACGTCCTGACTTTC. It codes for CASRDTGAGANVLTF.

The V call is TRBV3-1 (or the pseudogene TRBV3-2), the J call TRBJ2-5; D may be TRBD1 (6 bases). CDR1 and CDR2 (germline): LGHDT, YNNKEL (reference sequence). Trimming pared 1 base from V and 7 bases from J, leaving 16 bases between. This CDR3 has 15 residues. CDR3 loop: CASSQGVGHPRTQYF. The CDR3 coding sequence is TGTGCCAGCAGCCAAGGGGTGGGACACCCAAGGACCCAGTACTTC.

The rearrangement uses TRBV2 and TRBJ1-1; maybe TRBD1 (5 bases). Germline CDR1 and CDR2: SNHLY and FYNNEI. CDR3 length: 13 amino acids. V shed 7 bases and J shed 6 bases, with 15 bases lying between them. CDR3 sequence reads: CASTDMRNAEAFF. Here the CDR3 DNA reads TGTGCCAGCACGGACATGCGAAACGCTGAAGCTTTCTTT. The full variable domain, with the rest looked up from reference TRBV2 and TRBJ1-1, is EPEVTQTPSHQVTQMGQEVILRCVPISNHLYFYWYRQILGQKVEFLVSFYNNEISEKSEIFDDQFSVERPDGSNFTLKIRSTKLEDSAMYFCASTDMRNAEAFFGQGTRLTVV.

This chain uses TRBV5-6 with TRBJ2-2; no clear D gene. V was shortened by 1 base and J by 6 bases, with 7 bases between the two germline ends. The germline gives CDR1 SGHDT, CDR2 YYEEEE. CDR3 length equals 13 residues. For the CDR3, the DNA is TGTGCCAGCAGCTTGTATGAGGCCGGGGAGCTGTTTTTT. This encodes CASSLYEAGELFF.

The rearrangement joins TRBV6-1 to TRBJ1-2; D not certain. Germline loops: CDR1 MNHNS, CDR2 SASEGT. The CDR3 extends over 13 amino acids. Trimming shortened V by 3 bases and J by 4 bases, and 9 bases separated the two germline ends. The CDR3 DNA reads TGTGCCAGCAGTGACCACGGTGGCTATGGCTACACCTTC. Residues: CASSDHGGYGYTF.